This T cell receptor beta chain was recorded in a study of CD8+CD57+ T cells in acquired aplastic anemia. Study summary: Average DNA yield from sorted CD4+ and CD8+ cells was around 3 ug. Healthy-donor CD4+ cells averaged around 10 million reads. Broader study findings: About 30 shared CD8+ CDR3s appeared highly expressed within patients' immunodominant clones.

The template used for profiling TCR beta VDJ and CDR3 was genomic DNA. TCRdb recomputed calls from the reads with MiXCR, one row per CDR3 protein. The sample records 400,000 to 450,000 distinct CDR3 sequences, roughly 68% being singletons. Comments on this clonotype: Its target is not known. Germline and junction disagree at one end, which may indicate a read error.

Germline V gives CDR1 LNHDA, CDR2 SQIVND (reference sequence). CDR3 length: 15 residues. The receptor was derived from a human donor in good health, serving as a control. Sequenced material: sorted CD4+, CD8+, or CD8+CD57+ T cells (not recorded which) from PBMCs. V usage is TRBV19 and J usage is TRBJ1-1; the match to TRBD1 covers 7 bases. The DNA for the CDR3 is TGTGCCAGTAGTGACCGAGGGGGCGGGCGACCGAATGAGCTCTTT. Translating gives CASSDRGGGRPNELF.